This T cell receptor beta chain was sequenced during a study of OX40 agonist ivuxolimab in advanced cancers. The CDR3 has 13 residues. V dropped 11 bases and J dropped 3 bases, with 14 bases sitting between them. Per germline, CDR1 SNHLY and CDR2 FYNNEI. Generated by immunoSEQ multiplex PCR, the TCRdb table keeps only in-frame clones and is missing some. Found here are 65,000 to 80,000 clones, around nine tenths of them singletons; the top ten hold roughly 13%. This clone was seen only a few times. The sample here was CD4+ or CD8+ T cells sorted from blood, taken in a trial of the OX40 agonist ivuxolimab. This rearrangement joins TRBV2 to TRBJ1-5; weak D call: TRBD1 (6 bases). This receptor was taken from an adult with an advanced solid tumor such as melanoma, head and neck, liver or kidney cancer. The CDR3 DNA reads TGTGCCGGCGGGGACATCACCAATCAGCCCCAGCATTTT. This sequence encodes CAGGDITNQPQHF.